This T cell receptor (beta chain) appears in the sequencing data of a study of T cells after yellow fever vaccination. This clonotype was recorded a few times. Its antigen is not identified. Study observations and caveats: Across the CD4 and CD8 compartments, a small share of clonotypes was present in both.

J lost 5 bases, V lost 2 bases, and 4 bases had no gene match. Germline values: CDR1 SGHTA, CDR2 FQGNSA. There are 14 residues in the CDR3. MiXCR, run by TCRdb on the 5' RACE reads, gives a single entry per CDR3 protein. The sample holds about 370,000 distinct CDR3 sequences, around 10% seen once. Specimen: PBMCs, collected on the day of the first yellow fever vaccination. This receptor was taken from a man between 18 and 29 years old who received the YFV17D yellow fever vaccine. The rearrangement joins TRBV7-2 to TRBJ1-1, with 8 positions matching TRBD1. The CDR3: CASSLRTGPTEAFF. As DNA, the CDR3 is TGTGCCAGCAGCTTAAGGACAGGGCCGACTGAAGCTTTCTTT. The full variable domain, its missing parts supplied by reference TRBV7-2 and TRBJ1-1, is GAGVSQSPSNKVTEKGKDVELRCDPISGHTALYWYRQSLGQGLEFLIYFQGNSAPDKSGLPSDRFSAERTGGSVSTLTIQRTQQEDSAVYLCASSLRTGPTEAFFGQGTRLTVV.